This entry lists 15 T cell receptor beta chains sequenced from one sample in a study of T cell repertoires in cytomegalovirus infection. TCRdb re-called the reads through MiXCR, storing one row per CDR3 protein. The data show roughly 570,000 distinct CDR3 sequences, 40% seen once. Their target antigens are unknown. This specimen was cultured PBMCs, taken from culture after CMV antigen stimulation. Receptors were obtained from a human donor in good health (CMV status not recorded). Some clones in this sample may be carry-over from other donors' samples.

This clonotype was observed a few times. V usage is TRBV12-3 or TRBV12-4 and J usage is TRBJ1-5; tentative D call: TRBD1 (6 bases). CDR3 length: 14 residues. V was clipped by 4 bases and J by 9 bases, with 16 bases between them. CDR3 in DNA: TGTGCCAGCAGTTCCCGGGCAGGGGTGCGGCCCCAGCATTTT. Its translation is CASSSRAGVRPQHF.

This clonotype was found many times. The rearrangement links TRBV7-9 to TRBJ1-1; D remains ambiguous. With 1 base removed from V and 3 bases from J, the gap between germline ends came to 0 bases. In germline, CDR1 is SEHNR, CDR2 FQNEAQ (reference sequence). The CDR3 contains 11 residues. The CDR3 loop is CASSLDTEAFF. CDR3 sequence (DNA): TGTGCCAGCAGCTTAGACACTGAAGCTTTCTTT.

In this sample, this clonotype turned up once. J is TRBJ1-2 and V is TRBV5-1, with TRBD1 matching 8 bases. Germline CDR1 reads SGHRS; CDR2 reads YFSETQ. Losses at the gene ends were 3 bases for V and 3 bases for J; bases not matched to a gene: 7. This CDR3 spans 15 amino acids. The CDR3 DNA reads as TGCGCCAGCAGCTCCCAGGGGGCTGGCGACTATGGCTACACCTTC. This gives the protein CASSSQGAGDYGYTF.

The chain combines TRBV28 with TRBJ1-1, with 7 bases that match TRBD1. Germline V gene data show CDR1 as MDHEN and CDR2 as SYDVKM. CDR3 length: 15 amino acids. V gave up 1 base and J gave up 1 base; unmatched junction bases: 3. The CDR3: CASSLLAGGNTEAFF. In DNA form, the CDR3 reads TGTGCCAGCAGTTTATTGGCAGGGGGGAACACTGAAGCTTTCTTT.

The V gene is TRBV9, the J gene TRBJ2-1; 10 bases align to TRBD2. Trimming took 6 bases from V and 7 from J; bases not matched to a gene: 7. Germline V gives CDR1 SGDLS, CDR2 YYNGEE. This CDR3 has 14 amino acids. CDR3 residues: CASTSGGASNEQFF. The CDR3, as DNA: TGTGCCAGCACCAGCGGGGGGGCCTCGAATGAGCAGTTCTTC.

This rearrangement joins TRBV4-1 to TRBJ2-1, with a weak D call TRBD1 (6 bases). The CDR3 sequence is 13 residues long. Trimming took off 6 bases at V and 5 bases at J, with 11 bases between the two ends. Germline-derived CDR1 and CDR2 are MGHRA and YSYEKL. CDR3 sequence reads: CASRQRGNNEQFF. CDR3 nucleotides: TGCGCCAGCAGACAGAGGGGGAACAATGAGCAGTTCTTC.

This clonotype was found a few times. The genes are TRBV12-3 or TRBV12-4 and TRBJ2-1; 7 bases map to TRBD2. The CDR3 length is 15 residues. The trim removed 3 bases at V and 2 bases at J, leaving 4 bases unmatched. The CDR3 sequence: CASSFRLAPYNEQFF. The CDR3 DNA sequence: TGTGCCAGCAGTTTTCGACTAGCCCCCTACAATGAGCAGTTCTTC.

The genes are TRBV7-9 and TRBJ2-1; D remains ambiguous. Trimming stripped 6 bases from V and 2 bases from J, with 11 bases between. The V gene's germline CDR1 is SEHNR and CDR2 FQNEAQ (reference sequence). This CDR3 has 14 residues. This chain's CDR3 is CASSNGQTYNEQFF. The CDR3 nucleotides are TGTGCCAGCAGTAACGGCCAAACCTACAATGAGCAGTTCTTC. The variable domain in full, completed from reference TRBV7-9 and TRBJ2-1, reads DTGVSQNPRHKITKRGQNVTFRCDPISEHNRLYWYRQTLGQGPEFLTYFQNEAQLEKSRLLSDRFSAERPKGSFSTLEIQRTEQGDSAMYLCASSNGQTYNEQFFGPGTRLTVL.

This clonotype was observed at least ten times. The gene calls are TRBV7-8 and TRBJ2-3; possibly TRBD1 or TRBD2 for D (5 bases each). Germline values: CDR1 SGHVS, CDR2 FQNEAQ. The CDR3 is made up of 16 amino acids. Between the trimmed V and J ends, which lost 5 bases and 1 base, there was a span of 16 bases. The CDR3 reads CASSPQGSRGTDTQYF. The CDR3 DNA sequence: TGTGCCAGCAGCCCCCAGGGCTCGCGGGGCACAGATACGCAGTATTTT.

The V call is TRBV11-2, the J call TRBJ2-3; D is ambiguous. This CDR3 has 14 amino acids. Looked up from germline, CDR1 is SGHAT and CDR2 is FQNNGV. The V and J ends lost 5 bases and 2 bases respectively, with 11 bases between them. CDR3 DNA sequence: TGTGCCAGCAGCGGAAGCGCTTCCACAGATACGCAGTATTTT. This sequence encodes CASSGSASTDTQYF.

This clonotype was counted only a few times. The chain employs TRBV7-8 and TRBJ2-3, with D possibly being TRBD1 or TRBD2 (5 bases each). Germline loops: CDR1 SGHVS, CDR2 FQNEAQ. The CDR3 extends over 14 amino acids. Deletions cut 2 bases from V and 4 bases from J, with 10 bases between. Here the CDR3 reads CASSLRDVADTQYF. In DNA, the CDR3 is TGTGCCAGCAGCTTAAGGGACGTCGCAGATACGCAGTATTTT.

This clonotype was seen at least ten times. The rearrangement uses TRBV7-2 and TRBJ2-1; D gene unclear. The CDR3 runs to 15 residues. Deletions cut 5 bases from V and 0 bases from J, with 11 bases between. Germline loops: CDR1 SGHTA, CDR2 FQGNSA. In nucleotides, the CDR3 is TGTGCCAGCAGCCACTCCCCTAGCTCCTACAATGAGCAGTTCTTC. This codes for CASSHSPSSYNEQFF.

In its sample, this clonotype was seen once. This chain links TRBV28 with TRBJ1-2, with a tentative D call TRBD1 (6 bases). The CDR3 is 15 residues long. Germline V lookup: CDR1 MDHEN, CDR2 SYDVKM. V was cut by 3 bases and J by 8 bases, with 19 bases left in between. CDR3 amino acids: CASSFGGGRRLGYTF. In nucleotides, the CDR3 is TGTGCCAGCAGTTTCGGGGGGGGGCGCCGCCTCGGCTACACCTTC.

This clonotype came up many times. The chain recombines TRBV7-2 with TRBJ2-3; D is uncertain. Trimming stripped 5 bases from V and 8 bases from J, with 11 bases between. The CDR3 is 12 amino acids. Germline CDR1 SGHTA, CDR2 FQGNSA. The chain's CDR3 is CASSLDWGTQYF. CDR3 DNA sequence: TGTGCCAGCAGCCTAGACTGGGGTACGCAGTATTTT.

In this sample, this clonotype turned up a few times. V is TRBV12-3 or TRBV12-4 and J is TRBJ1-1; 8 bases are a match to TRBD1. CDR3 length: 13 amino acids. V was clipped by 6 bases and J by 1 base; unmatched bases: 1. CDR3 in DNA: TGTGCCAGCAGAGACAGGGGGAACACTGAAGCTTTCTTT. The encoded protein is CASRDRGNTEAFF.